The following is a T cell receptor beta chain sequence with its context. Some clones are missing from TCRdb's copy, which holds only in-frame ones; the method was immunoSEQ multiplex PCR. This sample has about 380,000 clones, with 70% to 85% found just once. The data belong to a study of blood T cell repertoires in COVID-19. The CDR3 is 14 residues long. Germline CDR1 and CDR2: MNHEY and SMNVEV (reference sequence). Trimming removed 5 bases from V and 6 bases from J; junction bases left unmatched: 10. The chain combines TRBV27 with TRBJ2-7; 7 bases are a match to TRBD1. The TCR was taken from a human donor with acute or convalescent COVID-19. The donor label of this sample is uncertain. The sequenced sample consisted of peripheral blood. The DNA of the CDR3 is TGTGCCAGCAGTCACCACCCGACAGGGACCGAGCAGTACTTC. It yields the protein CASSHHPTGTEQYF.